These 4 T cell receptor beta chains were all obtained from the same sample, sequenced in a study of a mutant IDH1 vaccine in newly diagnosed glioma (dated by TCRdb to the early 2020s). The sample's time point label, decoded: week 35, safety follow-up. Each vaccine dose, consisting of 300 ug of a 20-mer mutant IDH1 peptide in Montanide, was administered subcutaneously with topical imiquimod. The protocol used for the library was the immunoSEQ multiplex PCR assay. TCRdb holds this immuneACCESS table with in-frame rearrangements only. Some clones are missing; in checked studies, unresolved V genes explain under half, and the rest has no known cause. This sample holds some 60,000 clones; roughly 90% were observed only once. Together, the top ten hold over 1.5% of the sample. Their antigen targets remain unknown. The specimen comprised PBMCs, sampled from a glioma patient whose treatment included an IDH1 peptide vaccine. Source of these receptors: a man in his forties with glioma.

For this clone: One junction end does not reproduce the germline sequence, and a read error may be involved. The rearrangement joins TRBV2 to TRBJ2-4; 8 bases are shared with TRBD2. The CDR3 spans 11 residues. Germline V gene data show CDR1 as SNHLY and CDR2 as FYNNEI. CDR3 in DNA: TGTGCCAGCATCGGGGGGGCCGACCCCCACTTC. It specifies CASIGGADPHF.

The chain uses TRBV14 and TRBJ2-2; D unclear. Germline loops: CDR1 SGHDN, CDR2 FVKESK. The CDR3 consists of 15 residues. Deletions cut 2 bases from V and 6 bases from J, with 13 bases between. The CDR3 sequence: CASSQLLVYAGELFF. In DNA form, the CDR3 reads TGTGCCAGCAGCCAATTGTTAGTATACGCCGGGGAGCTGTTTTTT.

V and J are TRBV18 and TRBJ1-1; tentative D call: TRBD1 (6 bases). Trimming took off 4 bases at V and 4 bases at J, with 19 bases between the two ends. Per the germline V gene, CDR1 is KGHSH and CDR2 is LQKENI. The CDR3 is 16 residues long. Written as DNA, the CDR3 is TGTGCCAGCTCACTAAGTATCAGGGGAGGGGGCACTGAAGCTTTCTTT. Amino acid sequence: CASSLSIRGGGTEAFF.

The chain links TRBV5-5 to TRBJ2-1; D may be TRBD2 (5 bases). The CDR3 length is 14 residues. CDR1 is SGHKS and CDR2 is YYEKEE in the germline V gene (reference sequence). With 0 bases removed from V and 2 bases from J, the gap between germline ends came to 6 bases. This CDR3 is CASSLDGTYNEQFF. CDR3 sequence (DNA): TGTGCCAGCAGCTTGGACGGGACCTACAATGAGCAGTTCTTC.